These 15 T cell receptor beta chains came from one sample sequenced in a study of human T cells and chemical hapten exposure (dated by TCRdb to the early 2020s). Per the publication, the time point label means: patch test 3, about 24 weeks after DPC sensitization. The treatment or condition label here, explained by the study, means: therapeutic diphenylcyclopropenone sensitization with weekly scalp DPC. Libraries were prepared through RACE. Sequencer: NextSeq 500. TCRdb reprocessing: public reads trimmed at Q25 with fastp, clones called with MiXCR, in-frame beta chains kept. For every CDR3 protein sequence, its rows merge into one entry that carries the most common genes and DNA. This sample has some 74,000 distinct CDR3 sequences in its table, and roughly 13% of those were observed once. The ten biggest clones cover around 5.7% of the sample. The sample here was whole blood, taken in connection with sensitization to the hapten diphenylcyclopropenone (DPC). These receptors were taken from a woman in her forties or fifties with alopecia areata. Some clones in this sample may be carry-over from other donors' samples.

This clonotype was recorded a few times. The V call is TRBV11-2, the J call TRBJ2-1; 8 positions agree with TRBD2. The CDR3 runs 17 residues. V was pared by 5 bases and J by 0 bases, with 9 bases of the junction left unmatched. Looked up from germline, CDR1 is SGHAT and CDR2 is FQNNGV. The CDR3 coding sequence is TGTGCCAGCAGCCAGAGGACTAGCCTAAGCTCCTACAATGAGCAGTTCTTC. Amino acid sequence: CASSQRTSLSSYNEQFF.

This clonotype was found a few times. This chain joins TRBV18 and TRBJ2-5; a weak D match, TRBD1 (5 bases). CDR1 and CDR2 from the germline V gene are KGHSH and LQKENI. The CDR3 has 15 amino acids. V dropped 3 bases and J dropped 1 base, with 12 bases sitting between them. The CDR3 here is CASSPPPGFQETQYF. As DNA, the CDR3 is TGTGCCAGCTCACCGCCGCCAGGGTTCCAAGAGACCCAGTACTTC.

The chain uses TRBV29-1 and TRBJ1-1; the D is unclear. V was shortened by 3 bases and J by 5 bases, with 16 bases between the two germline ends. This CDR3 contains 14 residues. Germline CDR1 reads SQVTM; CDR2 reads ANQGSEA. The CDR3 region is CSVDQEGSGTEAFF. The CDR3 nucleotides are TGCAGCGTTGACCAGGAGGGATCGGGTACTGAAGCTTTCTTT.

This clonotype was found a few times. Here the CDR3 reads CSARGDSRNTIYF. The CDR3 DNA reads TGCAGTGCTAGAGGGGACAGTCGAAACACCATATATTTT. The chain combines TRBV20-1 with TRBJ1-3; the match to TRBD1 covers 7 bases. V lost 1 base and J lost 5; bases outside the gene matches: 2. Germline V gives CDR1 DFQATT, CDR2 SNEGSKA (reference sequence). The CDR3 has 13 residues.

The chain couples TRBV9 to TRBJ1-1; D call uncertain. Trimming took 0 bases from V and 4 from J, leaving 10 bases between them. Germline V gene lookup returns CDR1 SGDLS and CDR2 YYNGEE. The length of the CDR3 is 14 residues. Here the CDR3 reads CASSVDPTGTEAFF. CDR3 DNA sequence: TGTGCCAGCAGCGTAGACCCTACCGGCACTGAAGCTTTCTTT.

This clonotype was seen only a few times. The chain recombines TRBV29-1 with TRBJ1-1; 7 nucleotides agree with TRBD1. The CDR3 covers 13 residues. After removal of 2 bases from V and 8 bases from J, the junction contained 8 bases not matched to a gene. Looked up from germline, CDR1 is SQVTM and CDR2 is ANQGSEA. The DNA of the CDR3 is TGCAGCGTTGAAAGAGACAGGGCAGGCGAAGCTTTCTTT. This translates into CSVERDRAGEAFF.

This clonotype was observed a few times. The J gene is TRBJ1-2, the V gene TRBV6-5; 7 positions agree with TRBD1. The CDR3 extends over 14 amino acids. Germline V CDR1 and CDR2: MNHEY, SVGAGI. Losses at the gene ends were 6 bases for V and 2 bases for J; bases not matched to a gene: 6. The DNA of the CDR3 is TGTGCCAGCAGCCTACGACAGGGCAACTATGGCTACACCTTC. The encoded protein is CASSLRQGNYGYTF.

This clonotype was detected ten times or more. The chain combines TRBV6-5 with TRBJ1-5, with D perhaps matching TRBD1 (6 bases). The germline V and J ends were trimmed by 5 bases and 7 bases, with 15 bases remaining between them. This CDR3 has 14 residues. CDR1 and CDR2 (germline): MNHEY, SVGAGI. The CDR3: CASSPRGVGQPQHF. CDR3 sequence (DNA): TGTGCCAGCAGTCCCAGGGGAGTCGGGCAGCCCCAGCATTTT.

This clonotype was seen a few times. The chain combines TRBV2 with TRBJ1-4; D is undetermined. This CDR3 has 16 residues. Trimming left V 1 base short and J 5 bases short, with 14 bases between. Germline-derived CDR1 and CDR2 are SNHLY and FYNNEI. The CDR3 region is CASSEVIRKRNEKLFF. The CDR3 DNA follows: TGTGCCAGCAGTGAAGTAATAAGGAAGCGGAATGAAAAACTGTTTTTT.

This clonotype appeared many times. The chain's CDR3 is CASSLQTSGRGYEQFF. CDR3 bases: TGTGCCAGCAGTCTCCAGACTAGCGGGAGGGGATATGAGCAGTTCTTC. This chain links TRBV28 with TRBJ2-1; 14 bases fit TRBD2. With V trimmed by 5 bases and J by 8 bases, 8 bases remained unmatched. This CDR3 region has 16 residues. Germline CDR1 reads MDHEN; CDR2 reads SYDVKM.

This clonotype was recorded many times. The chain carries TRBV5-1 and TRBJ1-1; possible D gene TRBD1, 5 bases. V shed 5 bases and J shed 4 bases, with 18 bases lying between them. Germline CDR1 reads SGHRS; CDR2 reads YFSETQ. The CDR3 is 15 amino acids. Written as DNA, the CDR3 is TGCGCCAGCAGTTGGGACCCCGGGAGCAGCACTGAAGCTTTCTTT. Protein: CASSWDPGSSTEAFF.

V usage is TRBV29-1 and J usage is TRBJ2-5; 11 nucleotides line up with TRBD2. Per germline, CDR1 SQVTM and CDR2 ANQGSEA. The CDR3 sequence is 12 residues long. J gave up 4 bases and V 8 bases, and 3 bases lay outside the gene matches. The DNA for the CDR3 is TGCAGCTTCGGGACTAGCGGAGAGACCCAGTACTTC. Translating it yields CSFGTSGETQYF.

CDR3 nucleotides: TGTGCCAGCAGCGATCCAATCGGGCAGGGATGGGGCACAGATACGCAGTATTTT. Its protein is CASSDPIGQGWGTDTQYF. The gene calls are TRBV9 and TRBJ2-3; the D gene is possibly TRBD1 (5 bases). Trimming stripped 3 bases from V and 1 base from J, with 21 bases between. Germline loops: CDR1 SGDLS, CDR2 YYNGEE. This CDR3 is built from 18 residues.

This chain joins TRBV7-2 and TRBJ2-1, with D perhaps matching TRBD2 (6 bases). CDR1 SGHTA and CDR2 FQGNSA come from the germline V gene. The CDR3 is 17 amino acids. Deletions cut 5 bases from V and 8 bases from J, with 25 bases between. CDR3 residues: CASSTGTYGAGQDEQFF. In nucleotides, the CDR3 is TGTGCCAGCAGCACCGGGACTTACGGTGCGGGGCAAGATGAGCAGTTCTTC.

The chain employs TRBV5-1 and TRBJ1-3; unclear D gene. Germline lookup yields CDR1 SGHRS and CDR2 YFSETQ. V lost 0 bases and J 0 bases, leaving 4 bases between the germline ends. This CDR3 comprises 14 residues. The CDR3 sequence is CASSLGASGNTIYF. In nucleotides, the CDR3 is TGCGCCAGCAGCTTGGGCGCCTCTGGAAACACCATATATTTT.